This T cell receptor beta chain was identified in a study of tumor-infiltrating lymphocytes in glioblastoma multiforme. Germline CDR1 is SGHVS and CDR2 is FQNEAQ. The CDR3 consists of 15 residues. A word on this clonotype: The germline gene is not matched at one end of the junction; a read error may be the cause.

TCR beta libraries were built from RNA through three nested multiplex PCR rounds using modified ARM-PCR. TCRB cDNA was made from 0.4 to 0.6 ug total RNA. TCRdb reprocessed the multiplex PCR reads with MiXCR, giving one entry per CDR3 protein. Of approximately 16,000 distinct CDR3 sequences detected, 55% to 85% appear once; the ten largest clones hold about 50%. The V call is TRBV7-8, the J call TRBJ2-3; TRBD2 matches 9 bases. The clonotype comes from a male donor with glioblastoma. Sequencing was carried out using brain tumor tissue. CDR3 sequence reads: CASSWREGVGDMQYF. The CDR3 DNA sequence: TGTGCCAGCAGCTGGCGGGAGGGGGTTGGGGATATGCAGTACTTT.